The T cell receptor beta chain under discussion was sequenced for a study of beta chain features in type 1 diabetes. Overall study: Over all samples combined, 107,917,701 sorted cells were examined.

This CDR3 contains 15 residues. After removal of 4 bases from V and 5 bases from J, the junction contained 11 bases not matched to a gene. Per germline, CDR1 GTSNPN and CDR2 SVGIG (reference sequence). Isolation of CD4+ naive, central memory, regulatory and stem cell-like memory cells was achieved by sorting via CD45RO/CCR7/CD25/CD127/CD95/CD27. Findings and caveats of the study: Type 1 diabetes patients had TCRB CDR3s that were shorter (moderately but significantly so) in all four CD4+ subsets.

This clone appeared many times. Antigen: not known. Since all of the isolated RNA was reverse transcribed, expressed TCRB transcripts were what got sequenced. There were about 3.57 million reads on average in the naive, central memory and regulatory T cell samples. Measured with immunoSEQ multiplex PCR; TCRdb has only the in-frame clones, and not every one. The sample carries around 130,000 clones, about 16% recorded once. What was sequenced was central memory CD4+ T cells from blood. This chain uses TRBV30 with TRBJ2-5, with 9 positions matching TRBD2. This TCR was sampled from a man aged 25 to 40 with type 1 diabetes. The CDR3 spells CAWTSGGGAGETQYF. For the CDR3, the DNA is TGTGCCTGGACCTCTGGCGGGGGGGCCGGTGAGACCCAGTACTTC.